One sample yielded the 17 T cell receptor beta chains listed below, sequenced in a study of blood T cell repertoires in COVID-19. The table came from immunoSEQ multiplex PCR; TCRdb's copy has only in-frame clones and leaves some out. The sample has around 260,000 clones; approximately 90% are singletons. Sample: peripheral blood. These receptors were taken from a man aged 25 to 40 with acute or convalescent COVID-19.

This clone has a handful of counts. The V call is TRBV28, the J call TRBJ2-7; no firm D call. Trimming cost V 2 bases and J 3 bases, with 8 bases left between them. The V gene's germline CDR1 is MDHEN and CDR2 SYDVKM. The CDR3 has 13 amino acids. CDR3 in amino acids: CASSLLVRYEQYF. In DNA, the CDR3 is TGTGCCAGCAGTTTACTCGTTCGCTACGAGCAGTACTTC.

This chain links TRBV5-1 with TRBJ1-2, with a weak D call TRBD1 (6 bases). Trimming shortened V by 5 bases and J by 0 bases, and 11 bases separated the two germline ends. Germline V gene sequence: CDR1 SGHRS, CDR2 YFSETQ. There are 14 residues in the CDR3. CDR3 nucleotides: TGCGCCAGCAGAATAACAGGGACTAACTATGGCTACACCTTC. It specifies CASRITGTNYGYTF.

The chain carries TRBV5-5 and TRBJ2-7; possible D gene TRBD1, 5 bases. Germline CDR1 and CDR2: SGHKS and YYEKEE (reference sequence). This CDR3 contains 14 residues. V shed 6 bases and J shed 2 bases, with 15 bases lying between them. The CDR3 DNA sequence: TGTGCCAGCATACGAAGGGGAACGGCCTACGAGCAGTACTTC. Translated: CASIRRGTAYEQYF.

This clone was seen only once. J is TRBJ2-1 and V is TRBV5-1; the match to TRBD2 covers 8 bases. Germline V CDR1 and CDR2: SGHRS, YFSETQ. V shed 2 bases and J 4 bases; nucleotides not matched to a gene: 8. This CDR3 spans 16 amino acids. The CDR3 loop reads CASSFSLAEPYNEQFF. The CDR3 nucleotides are TGCGCCAGCAGCTTCTCACTAGCGGAGCCTTACAATGAGCAGTTCTTC.

CDR3 sequence (DNA): TGTGCCAGCAGCCCCTGGAGGGGGAACACTGAAGCTTTCTTT. Amino acids: CASSPWRGNTEAFF. The V and J genes are TRBV3-1 (or the pseudogene TRBV3-2) and TRBJ1-1, with a tentative D call TRBD1 (5 bases). Germline CDR1 LGHDT, CDR2 YNNKEL (reference sequence). CDR3 length: 14 amino acids. V lost 4 bases and J lost 1, with 10 bases in between.

This sequence joins TRBV7-3 and TRBJ1-6; no clear D. Trimming took off 3 bases at V and 0 bases at J, with 3 bases between the two ends. Germline values: CDR1 SGHTA, CDR2 FQGTGA. The CDR3 extends over 14 amino acids. The chain's CDR3 is CASSFSSYNSPLHF. CDR3 DNA sequence: TGTGCCAGCAGCTTCAGCTCCTATAATTCACCCCTCCACTTT.

This chain connects TRBV27 to TRBJ1-6; D possibly corresponds to TRBD1 (6 bases). Trimming removed 7 bases from V and 4 bases from J, with 11 bases in between. Germline CDR1 is MNHEY and CDR2 is SMNVEV (reference sequence). The CDR3 has 14 residues. The CDR3 sequence is CASMTGFYNSPLHF. The CDR3 DNA sequence: TGTGCCAGCATGACAGGATTTTATAATTCACCCCTCCACTTT.

This rearrangement joins TRBV18 to TRBJ1-1; TRBD1 aligns across 7 bases. The ends lost 4 bases at V and 4 bases at J; junction bases unmatched: 6. Germline CDR1 is KGHSH and CDR2 is LQKENI. The CDR3 covers 14 residues. Written as DNA, the CDR3 is TGTGCCAGCTCACACGGACAGGTAGGCACTGAAGCTTTCTTT. It codes for CASSHGQVGTEAFF.

This chain connects TRBV29-1 to TRBJ2-1; perhaps TRBD1 as D (5 bases). V gave up 4 bases and J gave up 4 bases, with 26 bases separating them. The CDR3 contains 18 residues. Germline V gene lookup returns CDR1 SQVTM and CDR2 ANQGSEA. CDR3: CSVVTKGKSSFSYNEQFF. Written as DNA, the CDR3 is TGCAGCGTTGTAACGAAGGGGAAGTCCTCCTTCTCTTACAATGAGCAGTTCTTC.

J is TRBJ1-3 and V is TRBV18, with D maybe TRBD1 (6 bases). V was cut by 5 bases and J by 0 bases, with 14 bases left in between. This CDR3 contains 16 residues. Germline lookup yields CDR1 KGHSH and CDR2 LQKENI. The CDR3 DNA is TGTGCCAGCTCATCCAGACAGGAGTCCTCTGGAAACACCATATATTTT. It specifies CASSSRQESSGNTIYF.

This chain links TRBV28 with TRBJ2-5; the D is unclear. CDR3 length equals 14 residues. The V and J ends lost 2 bases and 2 bases respectively, with 9 bases between them. The germline V gene encodes CDR1 MDHEN and CDR2 SYDVKM. The CDR3 DNA sequence: TGTGCCAGCAGTTTACTAATAATTCAAGAGACCCAGTACTTC. It codes for CASSLLIIQETQYF. The full variable domain, its missing parts supplied by reference TRBV28 and TRBJ2-5, is DVKVTQSSRYLVKRTGEKVFLECVQDMDHENMFWYRQDPGLGLRLIYFSYDVKMKEKGDIPEGYSVSREKKERFSLILESASTNQTSMYLCASSLLIIQETQYFGPGTRLLVL.

The chain is built from TRBV5-1 and TRBJ1-2, with TRBD1 as a possible D gene (5 bases). Germline CDR1 reads SGHRS; CDR2 reads YFSETQ. V was pared by 1 base and J by 3 bases, with 13 bases between. The CDR3 runs to 15 residues. CDR3 bases: TGCGCCAGCAGCTTGTTTTGGGGCAGGGACTATGGCTACACCTTC. This encodes CASSLFWGRDYGYTF.

The J gene is TRBJ2-1, the V gene TRBV27; TRBD2 agrees at 12 bases. Trimming at V came to 6 bases and at J to 9 bases, leaving 12 bases not matched to a gene. The CDR3 spans 16 residues. Germline assignment: CDR1 MNHEY and CDR2 SMNVEV (reference sequence). The CDR3 DNA sequence: TGTGCCAGCAGGCGACTAGCGGGGGACCTACTCGGTGAGCAGTTCTTC. It codes for CASRRLAGDLLGEQFF.

The chain combines TRBV30 with TRBJ1-1; perhaps TRBD1 as D (6 bases). V lost 3 bases and J lost 5, with 13 bases in between. The CDR3 has 13 residues. CDR1 and CDR2 from the germline V gene are GTSNPN and SVGIG (reference sequence). CDR3 protein: CAWSQTGFTEAFF. Here the CDR3 DNA reads TGTGCCTGGAGCCAGACAGGTTTTACTGAAGCTTTCTTT.

Remarks on this clone: Its ends do not fully match the called genes, so a read error is possible. The chain couples TRBV5-1 to TRBJ1-2; 8 bases agree with TRBD1. The germline V gene encodes CDR1 SGHRS and CDR2 YFSETQ. CDR3 length: 14 amino acids. This chain's CDR3 is CASTLRGQGSGYTF. The DNA for the CDR3 is TGCGCCAGCACCTTGAGAGGACAGGGCTCTGGCTACACCTTC.

The chain is built from TRBV19 and TRBJ2-2; possibly TRBD2 for D (6 bases). The germline V gene encodes CDR1 LNHDA and CDR2 SQIVND (reference sequence). V lost 3 bases and J 0 bases, leaving 14 bases between the germline ends. The CDR3 sequence is 17 residues long. CDR3 protein: CASSIGGLWSNTGELFF. The DNA for the CDR3 is TGTGCCAGTAGTATTGGAGGGCTTTGGTCGAACACCGGGGAGCTGTTTTTT.

As for this clone: The identical CDR3 is also encoded by other nucleotide sequences in the sample. This chain joins TRBV19 and TRBJ1-1; maybe TRBD1 (5 bases). CDR3 length: 12 residues. Per germline, CDR1 LNHDA and CDR2 SQIVND (reference sequence). V was shortened by 3 bases and J by 7 bases, with 9 bases between the two germline ends. This chain's CDR3 is CASSILGDEAFF. The CDR3 bases are TGTGCCAGTAGTATTTTAGGGGATGAAGCTTTCTTT.